The clone carrying this T cell receptor (beta chain) was seen more than once but under ten times. Its target is not known. The data derive from a study of T cell repertoires in cytomegalovirus infection. Looking at the study overall: Recently identified HLA-C-restricted CMV epitopes and well-studied HLA-B-restricted CMV epitopes were used by the study. An indication of both CMV infection and matching HLA type came from public TCR beta signatures.

V lost 6 bases to trimming and J lost 2 bases; unmatched junction nucleotides: 4. The germline V gene has CDR1 MNHEY and CDR2 SMNVEV (reference sequence). This CDR3 is 14 amino acids long. TCRdb reanalysed the reads using MiXCR and keeps one entry per CDR3 protein. The table lists 650,000 to 900,000 distinct CDR3 sequences, 25% to 30% of them singletons. The sample here was cultured CD8+ T cells from PBMCs, taken from culture after CMV antigen stimulation. The TCR comes from a human donor in good health (CMV status not recorded). Some clones in this sample may be carry-over from other donors' samples. This chain links TRBV27 with TRBJ1-3; 7 nucleotides line up with TRBD1. CDR3 sequence reads: CASSQTGTGNTIYF. The CDR3 DNA sequence: TGTGCCAGCAGCCAGACAGGGACTGGAAACACCATATATTTT.